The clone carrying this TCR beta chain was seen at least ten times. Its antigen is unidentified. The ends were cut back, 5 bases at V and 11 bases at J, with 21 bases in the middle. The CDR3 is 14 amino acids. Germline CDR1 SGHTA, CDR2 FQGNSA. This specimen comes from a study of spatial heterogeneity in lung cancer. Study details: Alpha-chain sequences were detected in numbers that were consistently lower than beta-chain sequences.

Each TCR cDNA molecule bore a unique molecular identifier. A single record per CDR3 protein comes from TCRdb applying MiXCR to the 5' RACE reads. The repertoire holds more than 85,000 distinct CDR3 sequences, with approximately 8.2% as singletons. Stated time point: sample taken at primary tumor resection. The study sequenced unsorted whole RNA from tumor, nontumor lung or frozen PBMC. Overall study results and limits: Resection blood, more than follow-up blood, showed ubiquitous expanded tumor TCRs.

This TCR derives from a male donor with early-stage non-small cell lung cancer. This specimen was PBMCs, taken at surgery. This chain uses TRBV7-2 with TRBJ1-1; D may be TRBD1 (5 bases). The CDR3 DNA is TGTGCCAGCAGCCCCCGGCAGGGCCGGTTGTCGGCTTTCTTT. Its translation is CASSPRQGRLSAFF.